Sequencing of this TCR beta chain was carried out in a study of OX40 agonist ivuxolimab in advanced cancers. The overall study: Patients received ivuxolimab, an agonistic anti-OX40 (CD134) antibody.

Overall study results and limits: Among the lowest peripheral clonal expansion occurred in 0.1-3.0 mg/kg partial responders. At 0.1 to 3.0 mg/kg and by week 6, CD4+ and CD8+ T cells in the blood had expanded clonally. Averaging showed that CD8+ T cells had more expanded clones than CD4+ did.

The assay was immunoSEQ multiplex PCR, and TCRdb's table has in-frame clones only and misses some. The sample consists of under 85,000 clones, about 81% of them appearing once. As to this clone: Its target is not known.

Germline CDR1 LNHNV, CDR2 YYDKDF (reference sequence). The CDR3 length is 15 residues. V dropped 0 bases and J dropped 0 bases, with 8 bases sitting between them. The origin of this receptor is an adult with an advanced solid tumor such as melanoma, head and neck, liver or kidney cancer. Sequencing used CD4+ or CD8+ T cells sorted from blood, obtained in a trial of the OX40 agonist ivuxolimab. The V gene is TRBV15, the J gene TRBJ1-1; D is ambiguous. CDR3: CATSREGSMNTEAFF. The CDR3 region has the DNA TGTGCCACCAGCAGAGAAGGCAGCATGAACACTGAAGCTTTCTTT.